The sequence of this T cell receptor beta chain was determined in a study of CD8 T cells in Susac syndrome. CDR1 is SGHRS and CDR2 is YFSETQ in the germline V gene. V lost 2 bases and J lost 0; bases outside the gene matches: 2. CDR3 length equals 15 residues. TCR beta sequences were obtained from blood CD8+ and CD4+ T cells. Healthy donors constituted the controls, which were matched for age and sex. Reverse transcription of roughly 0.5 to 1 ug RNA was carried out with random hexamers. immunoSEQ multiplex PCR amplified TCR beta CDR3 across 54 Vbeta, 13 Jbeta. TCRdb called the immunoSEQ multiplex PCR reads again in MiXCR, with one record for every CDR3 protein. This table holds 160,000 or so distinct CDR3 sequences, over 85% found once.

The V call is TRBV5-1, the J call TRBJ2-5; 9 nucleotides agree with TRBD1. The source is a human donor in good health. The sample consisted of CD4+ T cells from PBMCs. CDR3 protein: CASSFRQGDQETQYF. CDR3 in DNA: TGCGCCAGCAGCTTTAGACAGGGGGACCAAGAGACCCAGTACTTC.